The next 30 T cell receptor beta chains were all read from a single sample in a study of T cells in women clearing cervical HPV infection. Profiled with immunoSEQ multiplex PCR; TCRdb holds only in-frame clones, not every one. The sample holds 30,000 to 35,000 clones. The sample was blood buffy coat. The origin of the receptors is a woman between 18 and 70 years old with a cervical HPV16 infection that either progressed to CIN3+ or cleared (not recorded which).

The CDR3 sequence: CASSATVDYGYTF. The sequenced part of the CDR3 DNA is TGTGCCAGCAGCGCGACAGTGGACTATGGC. The chain employs TRBV7-9 and TRBJ1-2; possibly TRBD1 for D (5 bases). The CDR3 end lies 3 residues beyond the end of the read and is filled in from the germline J gene. In germline, CDR1 is SEHNR, CDR2 FQNEAQ (reference sequence). This CDR3 spans 13 amino acids. Trimming removed 5 bases at V and 3 bases at J, with 10 bases between.

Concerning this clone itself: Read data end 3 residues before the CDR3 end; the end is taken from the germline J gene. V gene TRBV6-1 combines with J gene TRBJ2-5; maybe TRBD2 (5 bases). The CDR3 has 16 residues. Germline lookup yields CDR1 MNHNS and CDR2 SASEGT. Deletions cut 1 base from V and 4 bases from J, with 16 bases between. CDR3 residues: CASSEDLGSGRETQYF. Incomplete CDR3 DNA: TGTGCCAGCAGTGAAGACCTAGGTTCGGGGAGAGAGACC.

The CDR3 sequence: CASSQPGTGASYEQYF. The part of the CDR3 DNA that was read is TGTGCCAGCAGCCAACCCGGGACAGGGGCCTCCTACGAG. The chain has TRBV14 and TRBJ2-7, with 10 bases identical to TRBD1. The read ends 3 residues before the CDR3 terminus; that terminus is restored from the germline J gene. CDR1 is SGHDN, CDR2 FVKESK, per germline. The CDR3 runs 16 residues. The V and J ends lost 2 bases and 0 bases, in that order; junction bases with no gene match: 4.

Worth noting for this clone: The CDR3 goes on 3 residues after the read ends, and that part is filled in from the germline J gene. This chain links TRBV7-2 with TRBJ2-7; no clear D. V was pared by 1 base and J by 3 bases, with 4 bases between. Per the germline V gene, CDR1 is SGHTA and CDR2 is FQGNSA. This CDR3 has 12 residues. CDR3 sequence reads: CASSLVGYEQYF. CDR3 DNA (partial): TGTGCCAGCAGCTTAGTCGGCTACGAG.

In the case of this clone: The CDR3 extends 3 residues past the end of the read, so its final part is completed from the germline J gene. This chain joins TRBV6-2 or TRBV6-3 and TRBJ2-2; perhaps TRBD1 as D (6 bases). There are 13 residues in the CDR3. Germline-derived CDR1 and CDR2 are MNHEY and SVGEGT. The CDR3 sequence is CASRSTGNSPLFF. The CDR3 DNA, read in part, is TGTGCCAGCAGATCTACAGGGAATTCACCG.

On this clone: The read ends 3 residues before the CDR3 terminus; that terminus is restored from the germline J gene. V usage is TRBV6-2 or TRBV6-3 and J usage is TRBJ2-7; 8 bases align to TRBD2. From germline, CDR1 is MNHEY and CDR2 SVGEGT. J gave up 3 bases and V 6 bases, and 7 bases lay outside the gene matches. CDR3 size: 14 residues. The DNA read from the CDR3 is TGTGCCAGCAGCCCGGGGGGGGGACGCTACGAG. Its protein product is CASSPGGGRYE. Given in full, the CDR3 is CASSPGGGRYEQYF.

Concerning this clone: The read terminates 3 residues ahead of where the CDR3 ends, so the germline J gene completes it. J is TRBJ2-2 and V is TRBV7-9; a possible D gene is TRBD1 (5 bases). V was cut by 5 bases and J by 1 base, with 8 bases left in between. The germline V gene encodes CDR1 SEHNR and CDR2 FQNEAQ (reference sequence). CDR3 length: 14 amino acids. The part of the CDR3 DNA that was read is TGTGCCAGCAGCCCTACAGGGAACACCGGGGAG. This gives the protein CASSPTGNTGE. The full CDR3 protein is CASSPTGNTGELFF.

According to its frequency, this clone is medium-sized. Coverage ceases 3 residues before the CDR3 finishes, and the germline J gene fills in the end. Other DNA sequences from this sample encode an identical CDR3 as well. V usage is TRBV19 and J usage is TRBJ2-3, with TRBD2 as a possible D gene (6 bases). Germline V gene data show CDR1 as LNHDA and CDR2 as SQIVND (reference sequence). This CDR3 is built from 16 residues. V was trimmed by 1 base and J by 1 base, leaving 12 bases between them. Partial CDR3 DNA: TGTGCCAGTAGTATAGGATTAGCTAGCGGCACAGATACG. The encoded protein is CASSIGLASGTDT. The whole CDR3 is CASSIGLASGTDTQYF.

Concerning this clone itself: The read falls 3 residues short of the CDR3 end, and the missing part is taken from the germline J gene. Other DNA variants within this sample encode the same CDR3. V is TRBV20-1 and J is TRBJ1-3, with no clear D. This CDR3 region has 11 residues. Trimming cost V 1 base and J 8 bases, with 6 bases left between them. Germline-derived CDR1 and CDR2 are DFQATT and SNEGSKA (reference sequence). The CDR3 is CSARVLDTIYF. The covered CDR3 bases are TGCAGTGCTAGAGTTCTAGACACC.

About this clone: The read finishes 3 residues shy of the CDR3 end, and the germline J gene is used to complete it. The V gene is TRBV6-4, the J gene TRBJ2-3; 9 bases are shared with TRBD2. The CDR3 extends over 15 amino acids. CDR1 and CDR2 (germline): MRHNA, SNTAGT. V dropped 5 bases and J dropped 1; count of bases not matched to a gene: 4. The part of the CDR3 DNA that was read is TGTGCCAGCAGTCGTGAGCGGGGGGGCACAGATACG. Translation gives CASSRERGGTDT. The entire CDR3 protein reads CASSRERGGTDTQYF.

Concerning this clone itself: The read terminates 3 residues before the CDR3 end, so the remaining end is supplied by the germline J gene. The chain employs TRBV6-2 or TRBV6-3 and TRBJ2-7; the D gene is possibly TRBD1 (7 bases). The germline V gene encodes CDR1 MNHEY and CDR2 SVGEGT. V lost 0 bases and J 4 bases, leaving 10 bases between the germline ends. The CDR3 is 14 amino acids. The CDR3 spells CASSYSTGTYEQYF. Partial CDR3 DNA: TGTGCCAGCAGTTACTCGACAGGGACTTACGAG.

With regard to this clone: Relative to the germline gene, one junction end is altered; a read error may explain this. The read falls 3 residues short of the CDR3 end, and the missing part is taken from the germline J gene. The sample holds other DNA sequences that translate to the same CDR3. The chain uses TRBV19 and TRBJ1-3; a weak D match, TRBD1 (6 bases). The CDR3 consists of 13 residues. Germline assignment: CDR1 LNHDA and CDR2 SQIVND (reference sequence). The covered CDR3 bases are TGTGCCAGTCGACAGGTATCTGGAAACACT. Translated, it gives CASRQVSGNT. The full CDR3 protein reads CASRQVSGNTIYF.

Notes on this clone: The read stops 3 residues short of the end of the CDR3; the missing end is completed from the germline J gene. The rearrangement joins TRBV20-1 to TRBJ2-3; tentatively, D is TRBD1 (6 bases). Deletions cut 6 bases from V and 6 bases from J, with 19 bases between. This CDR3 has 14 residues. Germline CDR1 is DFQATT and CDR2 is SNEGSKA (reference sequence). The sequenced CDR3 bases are TGCAGTGCCCCGGGGACGTGGGGGCGGGATACG. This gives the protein CSAPGTWGRDT. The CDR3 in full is CSAPGTWGRDTQYF.

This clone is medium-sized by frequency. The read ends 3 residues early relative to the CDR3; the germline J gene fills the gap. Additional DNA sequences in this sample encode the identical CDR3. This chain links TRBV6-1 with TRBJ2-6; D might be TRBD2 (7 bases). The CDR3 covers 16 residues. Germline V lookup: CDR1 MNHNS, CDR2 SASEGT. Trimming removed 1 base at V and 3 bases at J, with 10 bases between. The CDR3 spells CASSEEGGSGANVLTF. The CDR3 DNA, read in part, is TGTGCCAGCAGTGAAGAGGGGGGGAGTGGGGCCAACGTC.

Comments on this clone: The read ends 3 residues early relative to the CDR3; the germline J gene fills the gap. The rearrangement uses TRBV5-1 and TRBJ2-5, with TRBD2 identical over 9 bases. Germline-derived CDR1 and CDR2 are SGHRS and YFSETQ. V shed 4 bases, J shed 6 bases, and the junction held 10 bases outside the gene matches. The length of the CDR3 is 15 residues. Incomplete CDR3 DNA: TGCGCCAGCAGCGAGAGACTAGCGGCCGGGAAGACC. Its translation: CASSERLAAGKT. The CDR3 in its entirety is CASSERLAAGKTQYF.

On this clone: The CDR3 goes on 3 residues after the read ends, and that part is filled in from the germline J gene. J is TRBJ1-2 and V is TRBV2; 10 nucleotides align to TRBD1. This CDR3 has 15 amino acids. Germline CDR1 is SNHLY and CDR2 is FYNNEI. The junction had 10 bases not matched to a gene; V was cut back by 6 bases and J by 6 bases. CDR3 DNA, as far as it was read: TGTGCCAGCAGCGCTAGGGGACAGGGGTTTCATGGC. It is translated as CASSARGQGFHG. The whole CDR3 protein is CASSARGQGFHGYTF.

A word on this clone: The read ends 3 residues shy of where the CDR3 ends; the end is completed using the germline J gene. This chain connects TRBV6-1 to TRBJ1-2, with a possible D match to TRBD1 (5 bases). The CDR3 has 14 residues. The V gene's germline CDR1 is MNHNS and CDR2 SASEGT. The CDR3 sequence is CASSEIQDTDTYTF. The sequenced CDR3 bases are TGTGCCAGCAGTGAAATACAGGACACAGATACC.

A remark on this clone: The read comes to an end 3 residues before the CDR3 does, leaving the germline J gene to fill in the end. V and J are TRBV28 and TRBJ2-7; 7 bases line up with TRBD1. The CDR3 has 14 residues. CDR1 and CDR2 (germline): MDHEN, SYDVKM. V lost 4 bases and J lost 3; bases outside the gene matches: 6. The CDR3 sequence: CASSSTGIYYEQYF. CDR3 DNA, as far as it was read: TGTGCCAGCAGTTCGACAGGGATCTACTACGAG.

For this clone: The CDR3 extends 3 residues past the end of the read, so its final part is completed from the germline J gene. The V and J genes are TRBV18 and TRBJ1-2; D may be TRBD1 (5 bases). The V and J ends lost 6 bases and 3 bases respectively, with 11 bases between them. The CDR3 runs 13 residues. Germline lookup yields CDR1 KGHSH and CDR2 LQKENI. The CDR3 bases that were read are TGTGCCAGCTCGGCGGGGGGATACTATGGC. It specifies CASSAGGYYG. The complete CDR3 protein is CASSAGGYYGYTF.

CDR3: CASSFSGVQETQYF. The sequenced part of the CDR3 DNA is TGCGCCAGCAGCTTTAGCGGGGTGCAAGAGACC. The V gene is TRBV5-1, the J gene TRBJ2-5; TRBD2 agrees at 8 bases. The read falls 3 residues short of the CDR3 end, and the missing part is taken from the germline J gene. This CDR3 is 14 amino acids long. Per germline, CDR1 SGHRS and CDR2 YFSETQ. Trimming at V came to 2 bases and at J to 2 bases, leaving 2 bases not matched to a gene.

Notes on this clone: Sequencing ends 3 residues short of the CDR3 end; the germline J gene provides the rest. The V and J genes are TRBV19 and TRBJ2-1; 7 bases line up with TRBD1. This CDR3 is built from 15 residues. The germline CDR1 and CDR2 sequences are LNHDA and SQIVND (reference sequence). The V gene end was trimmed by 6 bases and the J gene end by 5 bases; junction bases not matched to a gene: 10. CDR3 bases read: TGTGCCAGTAGGTCCGGGGCAGGGGGTGACAATGAG. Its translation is CASRSGAGGDNE. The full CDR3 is CASRSGAGGDNEQFF.

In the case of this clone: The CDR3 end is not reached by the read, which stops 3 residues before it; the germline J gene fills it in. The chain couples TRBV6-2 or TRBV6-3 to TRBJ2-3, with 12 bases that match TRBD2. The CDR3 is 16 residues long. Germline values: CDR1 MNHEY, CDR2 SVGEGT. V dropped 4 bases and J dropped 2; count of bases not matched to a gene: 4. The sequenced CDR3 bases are TGTGCCAGCAGTTTTCTAGCGGGGGGGCTCACAGATACG. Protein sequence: CASSFLAGGLTDT. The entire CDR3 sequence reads CASSFLAGGLTDTQYF.

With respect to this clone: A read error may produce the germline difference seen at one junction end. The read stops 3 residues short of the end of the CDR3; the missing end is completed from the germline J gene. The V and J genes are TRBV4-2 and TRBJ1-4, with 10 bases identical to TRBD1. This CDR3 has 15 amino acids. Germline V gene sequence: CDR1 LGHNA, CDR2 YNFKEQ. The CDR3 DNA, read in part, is TGCGCCAGCAGCCAAGGGGGGACAGGGGTCGAAAAA. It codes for CASSQGGTGVEK. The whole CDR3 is CASSQGGTGVEKLFF.

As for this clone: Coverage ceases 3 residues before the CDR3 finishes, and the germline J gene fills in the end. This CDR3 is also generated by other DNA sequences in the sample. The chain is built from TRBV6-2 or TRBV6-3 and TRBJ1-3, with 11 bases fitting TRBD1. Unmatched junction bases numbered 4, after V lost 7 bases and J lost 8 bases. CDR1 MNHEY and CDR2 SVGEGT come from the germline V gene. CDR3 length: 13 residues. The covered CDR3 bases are TGTGCCAGCACCCCGGGACAGGGGGACACC. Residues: CASTPGQGDT. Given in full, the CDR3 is CASTPGQGDTIYF.

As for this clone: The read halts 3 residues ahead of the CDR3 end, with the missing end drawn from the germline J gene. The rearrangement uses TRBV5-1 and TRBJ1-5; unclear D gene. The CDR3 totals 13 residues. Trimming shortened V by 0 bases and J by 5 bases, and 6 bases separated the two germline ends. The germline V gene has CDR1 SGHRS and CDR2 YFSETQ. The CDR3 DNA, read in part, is TGCGCCAGCAGCTTGGCCGGTTATCAGCCC. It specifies CASSLAGYQP. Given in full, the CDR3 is CASSLAGYQPQHF.

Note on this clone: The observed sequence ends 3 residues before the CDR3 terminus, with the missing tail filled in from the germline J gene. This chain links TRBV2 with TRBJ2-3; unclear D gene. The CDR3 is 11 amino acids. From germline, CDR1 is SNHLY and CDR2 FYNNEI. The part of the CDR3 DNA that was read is TGTGCCAGCAAGCTAAAAGAGACG. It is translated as CASKLKET. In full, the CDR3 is CASKLKETQYF.

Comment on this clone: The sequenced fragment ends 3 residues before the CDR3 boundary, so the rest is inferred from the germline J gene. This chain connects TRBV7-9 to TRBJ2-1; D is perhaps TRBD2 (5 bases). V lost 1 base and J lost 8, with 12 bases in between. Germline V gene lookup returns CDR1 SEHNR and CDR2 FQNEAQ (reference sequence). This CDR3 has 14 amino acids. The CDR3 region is CASSLVSGFDEQFF. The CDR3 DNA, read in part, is TGTGCCAGCAGCTTAGTATCGGGGTTCGATGAG. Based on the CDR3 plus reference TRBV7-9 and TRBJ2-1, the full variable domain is DTGVSQNPRHKITKRGQNVTFRCDPISEHNRLYWYRQTLGQGPEFLTYFQNEAQLEKSRLLSDRFSAERPKGSFSTLEIQRTEQGDSAMYLCASSLVSGFDEQFFGPGTRLTVL.

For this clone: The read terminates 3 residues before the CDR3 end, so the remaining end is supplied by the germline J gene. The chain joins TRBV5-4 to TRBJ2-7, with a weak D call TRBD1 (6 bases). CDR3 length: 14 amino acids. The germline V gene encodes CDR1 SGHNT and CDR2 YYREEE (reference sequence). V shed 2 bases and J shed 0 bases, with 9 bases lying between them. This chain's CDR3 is CASSFSGASYEQYF. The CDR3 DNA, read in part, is TGTGCCAGCAGCTTTTCAGGGGCCTCCTACGAG.

CDR3 loop: CASGLDRDNEKLFF. The CDR3 bases that were read are TGTGCTAGTGGTCTGGACAGAGATAATGAAAAA. The chain recombines TRBV12-5 with TRBJ1-4; TRBD1 is a possible D gene (6 bases). The CDR3 extends 3 residues past the end of the read, so its final part is completed from the germline J gene. The CDR3 spans 14 residues. Trimming removed 5 bases from V and 4 bases from J, with 11 bases in between. Germline V gene data show CDR1 as LGHNT and CDR2 as FRNRAP.

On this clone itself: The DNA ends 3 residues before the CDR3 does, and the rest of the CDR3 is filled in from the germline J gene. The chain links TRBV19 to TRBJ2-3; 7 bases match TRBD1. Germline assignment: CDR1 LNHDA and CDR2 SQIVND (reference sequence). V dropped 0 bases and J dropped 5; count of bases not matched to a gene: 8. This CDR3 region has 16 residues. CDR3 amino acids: CASSIDTLGTVDTQYF. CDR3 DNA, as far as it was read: TGTGCCAGTAGTATAGATACCCTCGGGACAGTAGATACG.